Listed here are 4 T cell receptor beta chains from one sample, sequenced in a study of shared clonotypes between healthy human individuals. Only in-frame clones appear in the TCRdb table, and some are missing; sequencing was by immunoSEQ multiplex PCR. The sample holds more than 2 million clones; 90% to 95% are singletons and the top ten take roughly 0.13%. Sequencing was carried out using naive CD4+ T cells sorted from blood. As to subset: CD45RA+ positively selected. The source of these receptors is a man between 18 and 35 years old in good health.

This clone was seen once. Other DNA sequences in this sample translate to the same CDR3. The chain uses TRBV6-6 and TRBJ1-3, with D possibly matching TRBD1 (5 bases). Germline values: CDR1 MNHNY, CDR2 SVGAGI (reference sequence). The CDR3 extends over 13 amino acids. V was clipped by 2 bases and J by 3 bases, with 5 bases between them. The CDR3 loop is CASSYDSGNTIYF. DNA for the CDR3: TGTGCCAGCAGTTACGACAGTGGAAACACCATATATTTT.

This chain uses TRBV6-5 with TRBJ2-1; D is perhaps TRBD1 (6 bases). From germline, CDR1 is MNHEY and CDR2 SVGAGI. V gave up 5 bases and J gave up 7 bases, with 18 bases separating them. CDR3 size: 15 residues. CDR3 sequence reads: CASSTPRDKANEQFF. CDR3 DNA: TGTGCCAGCAGTACGCCCCGGGACAAGGCGAATGAGCAGTTCTTC.

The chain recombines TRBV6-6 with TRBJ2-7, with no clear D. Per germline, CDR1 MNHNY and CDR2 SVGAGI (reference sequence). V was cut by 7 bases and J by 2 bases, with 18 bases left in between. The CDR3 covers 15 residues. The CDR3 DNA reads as TGTGCCAGCACCGAGAGTAGGGCCGACACCTACGAGCAGTACTTC. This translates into CASTESRADTYEQYF.

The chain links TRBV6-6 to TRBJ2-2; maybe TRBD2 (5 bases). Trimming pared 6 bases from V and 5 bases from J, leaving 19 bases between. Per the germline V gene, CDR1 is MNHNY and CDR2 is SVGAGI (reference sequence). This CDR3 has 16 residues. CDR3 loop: CASRGGPTAATGELFF. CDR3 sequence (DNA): TGTGCCAGCAGGGGCGGGCCAACAGCCGCTACCGGGGAGCTGTTTTTT.